Below are 21 T cell receptor beta chains sequenced from a single sample in a study of shared clonotypes between healthy human individuals. Profiling relied on immunoSEQ multiplex PCR, and the TCRdb table lists in-frame clones only, not all of them. Among just over 2,000,000 clones listed, around 95% were seen once. Sequences were obtained from naive CD4+ T cells sorted from blood. Subset given: CD45RA+ positively selected. These receptors came from a man between 18 and 35 years old in good health.

This chain links TRBV5-6 with TRBJ2-3; D is unresolved. The CDR3 is made up of 13 amino acids. Germline V gene lookup returns CDR1 SGHDT and CDR2 YYEEEE. V was trimmed by 4 bases and J by 4 bases, leaving 10 bases between them. The CDR3 is CASSPLLADTQYF. The CDR3 nucleotides are TGTGCCAGCAGCCCGCTGTTGGCAGATACGCAGTATTTT. Supplemented by reference TRBV5-6 and TRBJ2-3, the full variable domain reads DAGVTQSPTHLIKTRGQQVTLRCSPKSGHDTVSWYQQALGQGPQFIFQYYEEEERQRGNFPDRFSGHQFPNYSSELNVNALLLGDSALYLCASSPLLADTQYFGPGTRLTVL.

V and J are TRBV5-1 and TRBJ1-6; 8 bases are shared with TRBD1. This CDR3 spans 18 amino acids. V dropped 4 bases and J dropped 3; count of bases not matched to a gene: 12. CDR1 and CDR2 (germline): SGHRS, YFSETQ. CDR3 DNA sequence: TGCGCCAGCAGCCGCAACCCGGGACAGGAATTCTATAATTCACCCCTCCACTTT. This codes for CASSRNPGQEFYNSPLHF.

The chain has TRBV6-1 and TRBJ1-5, with a possible D match to TRBD1 (5 bases). The CDR3 covers 12 residues. V was shortened by 6 bases and J by 7 bases, with 10 bases between the two germline ends. Per the germline V gene, CDR1 is MNHNS and CDR2 is SASEGT. In DNA, the CDR3 is TGTGCCAGCAGAGGGACCCGGCAGCCCCAGCATTTT. This sequence encodes CASRGTRQPQHF.

This sequence joins TRBV10-3 and TRBJ2-1; 12 bases match TRBD2. The CDR3 consists of 15 residues. The germline V gene encodes CDR1 ENHRY and CDR2 SYGVKD. The ends lost 5 bases at V and 7 bases at J; junction bases unmatched: 6. The CDR3 DNA follows: TGTGCCATCAGTTCGACTAGCGGGAGAGGAAATGAGCAGTTCTTC. It codes for CAISSTSGRGNEQFF.

The rearrangement links TRBV5-1 to TRBJ1-6; TRBD1 matches 7 bases. V lost 0 bases to trimming and J lost 5 bases; unmatched junction nucleotides: 5. The CDR3 extends over 16 amino acids. The germline V gene has CDR1 SGHRS and CDR2 YFSETQ. The CDR3 DNA is TGCGCCAGCAGCTTGGTGACAGGGTCGAATAATTCACCCCTCCACTTT. This encodes CASSLVTGSNNSPLHF. The full variable domain, its missing parts supplied by reference TRBV5-1 and TRBJ1-6, is KAGVTQTPRYLIKTRGQQVTLSCSPISGHRSVSWYQQTPGQGLQFLFEYFSETQRNKGNFPGRFSGRQFSNSRSEMNVSTLELGDSALYLCASSLVTGSNNSPLHFGNGTRLTVT.

This chain links TRBV6-6 with TRBJ2-7; 7 positions match TRBD2. The CDR3 runs to 15 residues. The ends lost 4 bases at V and 0 bases at J; junction bases unmatched: 6. Germline CDR1 and CDR2: MNHNY and SVGAGI (reference sequence). The CDR3 sequence: CASSSGGTGSYEQYF. The CDR3 nucleotides are TGTGCCAGCAGTTCGGGGGGAACTGGCTCCTACGAGCAGTACTTC.

The chain employs TRBV29-1 and TRBJ1-1; 7 positions agree with TRBD1. CDR3 length: 14 amino acids. CDR1 and CDR2 from the germline V gene are SQVTM and ANQGSEA. Trimming took 6 bases from V and 0 from J; bases not matched to a gene: 7. The CDR3 DNA sequence: TGCAGCGTGAGGGGGCCCCTCATGAACACTGAAGCTTTCTTT. Translation: CSVRGPLMNTEAFF.

The chain employs TRBV5-5 and TRBJ2-7; D is uncertain. The CDR3 length is 14 residues. CDR1 is SGHKS and CDR2 is YYEKEE in the germline V gene (reference sequence). Trimming took off 2 bases at V and 0 bases at J, with 9 bases between the two ends. In DNA form, the CDR3 reads TGTGCCAGCAGCTTTGGCAGAATCTCCTACGAGCAGTACTTC. This gives the protein CASSFGRISYEQYF.

V usage is TRBV19 and J usage is TRBJ2-3; tentatively, D is TRBD1 (5 bases). Trimming shortened V by 10 bases and J by 6 bases, and 14 bases separated the two germline ends. Germline CDR1 and CDR2: LNHDA and SQIVND (reference sequence). This CDR3 contains 12 residues. CDR3 nucleotide sequence: TGTGCCACCTCGGACAAAGGGGATACGCAGTATTTT. It encodes CATSDKGDTQYF.

The rearrangement joins TRBV27 to TRBJ1-3; no definite D call. The germline V gene encodes CDR1 MNHEY and CDR2 SMNVEV (reference sequence). V lost 4 bases and J lost 0, with 10 bases in between. The CDR3 loop spans 15 amino acids. The CDR3 DNA reads TGTGCCAGCAGTTCTAAGGACTCCTCTGGAAACACCATATATTTT. It codes for CASSSKDSSGNTIYF.

This clone was detected only once. The chain recombines TRBV4-3 with TRBJ2-2; 8 bases map to TRBD2. Germline V gene lookup returns CDR1 LGHNA and CDR2 YSLEER. V dropped 4 bases and J dropped 5; count of bases not matched to a gene: 15. The CDR3 has 18 residues. CDR3 region: CASSPGRSSGSITGELFF. The CDR3, as DNA: TGCGCCAGCAGCCCGGGACGGTCAAGCGGGAGCATAACCGGGGAGCTGTTTTTT.

Concerning this clone itself: The same CDR3 arises from other DNA sequences in this sample as well. This chain connects TRBV5-1 to TRBJ2-7, with TRBD1 identical over 7 bases. J was trimmed by 3 bases and V by 0 bases; bases with no gene match: 3. The CDR3 is 14 amino acids. Germline assignment: CDR1 SGHRS and CDR2 YFSETQ. CDR3 bases: TGCGCCAGCAGCTTGGGACAGGGTCTCTACGAGCAGTACTTC. It is translated as CASSLGQGLYEQYF. The full variable domain, with the rest looked up from reference TRBV5-1 and TRBJ2-7, is KAGVTQTPRYLIKTRGQQVTLSCSPISGHRSVSWYQQTPGQGLQFLFEYFSETQRNKGNFPGRFSGRQFSNSRSEMNVSTLELGDSALYLCASSLGQGLYEQYFGPGTRLTVT.

The chain combines TRBV11-1 with TRBJ2-3; TRBD2 matches 13 bases. The CDR3 is 15 amino acids. V shed 2 bases and J 4 bases; nucleotides not matched to a gene: 0. The germline V gene has CDR1 SGHAT and CDR2 FQDESV (reference sequence). The CDR3 region has the DNA TGTGCCAGCAGCTTAACTAGCGGGGGGGCAGATACGCAGTATTTT. Its translation is CASSLTSGGADTQYF.

The chain recombines TRBV19 with TRBJ1-6; TRBD1 might be the D (5 bases). Germline V gene sequence: CDR1 LNHDA, CDR2 SQIVND (reference sequence). The CDR3 has 16 residues. The V end was cut by 3 bases, the J end by 7 bases, with 16 bases between. This CDR3 reads CASSMGPGRENSPLHF. CDR3 sequence (DNA): TGTGCCAGTAGTATGGGGCCAGGACGTGAGAATTCACCCCTCCACTTT.

This chain uses TRBV5-1 with TRBJ2-1, with 12 bases that match TRBD1. Germline V gene lookup returns CDR1 SGHRS and CDR2 YFSETQ. The CDR3 is 15 amino acids. V shed 1 base, J shed 8 bases, and the junction held 4 bases outside the gene matches. The CDR3 region is CASSLTGQGADEQFF. The CDR3 DNA is TGCGCCAGCAGCTTGACGGGACAGGGGGCCGATGAGCAGTTCTTC. The full variable domain, completed using reference TRBV5-1 and TRBJ2-1, is KAGVTQTPRYLIKTRGQQVTLSCSPISGHRSVSWYQQTPGQGLQFLFEYFSETQRNKGNFPGRFSGRQFSNSRSEMNVSTLELGDSALYLCASSLTGQGADEQFFGPGTRLTVL.

The rearrangement joins TRBV19 to TRBJ2-1; 12 bases fit TRBD2. This CDR3 is 16 amino acids long. Trimming cost V 7 bases and J 10 bases; bases outside gene matches: 14. The V gene's germline CDR1 is LNHDA and CDR2 SQIVND (reference sequence). The CDR3 region is CASKVATSGGLREQFF. The CDR3 DNA sequence: TGTGCCAGTAAGGTTGCCACTAGCGGGGGGCTCCGGGAGCAGTTCTTC.

This clone has a single count. This sequence joins TRBV5-4 and TRBJ2-6; D remains unclear. CDR1 and CDR2 from the germline V gene are SGHNT and YYREEE (reference sequence). V was cut by 3 bases and J by 1 base, with 8 bases left in between. The CDR3 length is 15 residues. DNA for the CDR3: TGTGCCAGCAGCTCCCAAGCTTCTGGGGCCAACGTCCTGACTTTC. It encodes CASSSQASGANVLTF.

The chain combines TRBV19 with TRBJ1-2, with 7 bases fitting TRBD1. The CDR3 extends over 15 amino acids. Germline assignment: CDR1 LNHDA and CDR2 SQIVND (reference sequence). Unmatched junction bases numbered 11, after V lost 6 bases and J lost 4 bases. Here the CDR3 DNA reads TGTGCCAGTAGCCCGACCTACAGGGACAGCTATGGCTACACCTTC. Amino acid sequence: CASSPTYRDSYGYTF.

The chain combines TRBV13 with TRBJ1-4; D not resolved. CDR3 length equals 13 residues. V shed 5 bases and J shed 7 bases, with 11 bases lying between them. Germline values: CDR1 PRHDT, CDR2 FYEKMQ (reference sequence). This chain's CDR3 is CASSLRRTEKLFF. The CDR3 DNA follows: TGTGCCAGCAGCCTTCGAAGGACTGAAAAACTGTTTTTT.

The chain has TRBV30 and TRBJ2-5; possibly TRBD1 for D (6 bases). CDR1 is GTSNPN and CDR2 is SVGIG in the germline V gene (reference sequence). The CDR3 is 13 residues long. V lost 4 bases to trimming and J lost 3 bases, with 12 bases between them. The CDR3: CAWKRGTKETQYF. The CDR3 bases are TGTGCCTGGAAGAGAGGGACAAAAGAGACCCAGTACTTC.

The chain couples TRBV5-1 to TRBJ1-4; D is unresolved. The CDR3 runs 13 residues. V was cut by 2 bases and J by 5 bases, with 7 bases left in between. CDR1 is SGHRS, CDR2 YFSETQ, per germline. As DNA, the CDR3 is TGCGCCAGCAGCTTTCAGAGAAATGAAAAACTGTTTTTT. Translated: CASSFQRNEKLFF.